The 15 T cell receptor beta chains below come from one sample, sequenced in a study of a mutant IDH1 vaccine in newly diagnosed glioma. Assay used: immunoSEQ multiplex PCR; TCRdb lists only in-frame clones, some missing. The sample lists about 38,000 clones, about four fifths occurring once. The time point here: week 5, during vaccination. A 20-mer mutant IDH1 peptide at 300 ug was injected subcutaneously with topical imiquimod. The antigens these receptors bind are not known. This material consisted of PBMCs, taken from a glioma patient whose treatment included an IDH1 peptide vaccine. Receptors were obtained from a man aged 40-50 years with glioma.

The J gene is TRBJ2-7, the V gene TRBV2; 10 bases fit TRBD1. The CDR3 runs 12 residues. CDR1 is SNHLY, CDR2 FYNNEI, per germline. V was clipped by 7 bases and J by 7 bases; unmatched bases: 4. CDR3 DNA sequence: TGTGCCAGCACGGACAGGGGGAGGGAGCAGTACTTC. Translated, it gives CASTDRGREQYF.

The chain has TRBV14 and TRBJ1-1, with D possibly matching TRBD1 (6 bases). The germline CDR1 and CDR2 sequences are SGHDN and FVKESK. The CDR3 length is 16 residues. V lost 6 bases and J lost 2, with 19 bases in between. The CDR3 protein is CASSRGGGPRNTEAFF. The CDR3 bases are TGTGCCAGCAGTCGTGGCGGGGGGCCCCGCAACACTGAAGCTTTCTTT.

This clone came up once. J is TRBJ2-3 and V is TRBV6-5, with a weak D call TRBD1 (6 bases). Germline values: CDR1 MNHEY, CDR2 SVGAGI. The CDR3 is 14 residues long. Between the trimmed V and J ends, which lost 9 bases and 3 bases, there was a span of 16 bases. The CDR3 nucleotides read TGTGCCAGTAGCCTACAGGGAGTTACAGATACGCAGTATTTT. Its protein is CASSLQGVTDTQYF.

The CDR3 DNA is TGTGCCAGCAGCCCACCGGCTTACAGGTACGAGCAGTACTTC. Translation gives CASSPPAYRYEQYF. The gene calls are TRBV7-9 and TRBJ2-7, with a weak D call TRBD1 (5 bases). Germline V gene data show CDR1 as SEHNR and CDR2 as FQNEAQ (reference sequence). The CDR3 runs to 14 residues. V dropped 5 bases and J dropped 4 bases, with 15 bases sitting between them.

The chain has TRBV4-1 and TRBJ2-5; 10 bases are a match to TRBD2. The CDR3 sequence is 18 residues long. The V segment lost 0 bases and the J segment 1 base; nucleotides outside the gene matches: 8. Germline V gives CDR1 MGHRA, CDR2 YSYEKL. The CDR3 region has the DNA TGCGCCAGCAGCCAAGACCCCAACCTAGCGGGGGCCCAAGAGACCCAGTACTTC. It is translated as CASSQDPNLAGAQETQYF.

This chain connects TRBV2 to TRBJ1-6; unclear D gene. Germline values: CDR1 SNHLY, CDR2 FYNNEI. The V end lost 7 bases, the J end lost 9 bases, and 16 bases lay between the germline ends. The CDR3 spans 14 residues. The CDR3 sequence is CASKTEGFGSPLHF. The CDR3 DNA reads TGTGCCAGCAAAACAGAGGGATTTGGTTCACCCCTCCACTTT.

This chain joins TRBV2 and TRBJ1-1; unclear D gene. The V gene's germline CDR1 is SNHLY and CDR2 FYNNEI. Trimming cost V 7 bases and J 0 bases, with 15 bases left between them. The length of the CDR3 is 15 residues. The CDR3 spells CASTGFLAMNTEAFF. The CDR3 DNA reads as TGTGCCAGCACAGGTTTTTTGGCAATGAACACTGAAGCTTTCTTT.

V usage is TRBV7-9 and J usage is TRBJ2-7, with D perhaps TRBD1 or TRBD2 (5 bases each). The germline V gene encodes CDR1 SEHNR and CDR2 FQNEAQ (reference sequence). There are 15 residues in the CDR3. V lost 5 bases to trimming and J lost 0 bases, with 14 bases between them. The CDR3 region has the DNA TGTGCCAGCAGCCCGGGGCTAGGGGACTCCTACGAGCAGTACTTC. This gives the protein CASSPGLGDSYEQYF.

This clone came up once. The gene calls are TRBV6-5 and TRBJ1-1; D call uncertain. The V gene lost 4 bases and the J gene lost 0 bases, with 15 bases spanning the gap. CDR3 size: 16 residues. The V gene's germline CDR1 is MNHEY and CDR2 SVGAGI. The CDR3 sequence is CASSLGGGILNTEAFF. The CDR3 bases are TGTGCCAGCAGTTTGGGAGGAGGGATCCTGAACACTGAAGCTTTCTTT.

In DNA, the CDR3 is TGTGCCAGCTTGACCACCGGGACAGGAAACTATGGCTACACCTTC. It yields the protein CASLTTGTGNYGYTF. This chain joins TRBV7-9 and TRBJ1-2; TRBD1 agrees at 8 bases. The CDR3 spans 15 residues. V was pared by 8 bases and J by 2 bases, with 10 bases of the junction left unmatched. Germline lookup yields CDR1 SEHNR and CDR2 FQNEAQ (reference sequence).

The rearrangement uses TRBV5-6 and TRBJ2-2; either TRBD1 or TRBD2 may supply D (6 bases each). CDR1 is SGHDT and CDR2 is YYEEEE in the germline V gene. Trimming removed 2 bases from V and 6 bases from J, with 8 bases in between. This CDR3 is built from 13 residues. In DNA form, the CDR3 reads TGTGCCAGCAGCTTTGGGGGGCCCGGGGAGCTGTTTTTT. Residues: CASSFGGPGELFF.

The rearrangement joins TRBV6-1 to TRBJ1-2; 8 nucleotides match TRBD1. This CDR3 contains 16 residues. Germline CDR1 MNHNS, CDR2 SASEGT. V was clipped by 3 bases and J by 7 bases; unmatched bases: 13. CDR3 region: CASSDETRQGRIGYTF. As DNA, the CDR3 is TGTGCCAGCAGTGACGAAACCCGACAGGGGAGGATTGGCTACACCTTC.

V is TRBV10-2 and J is TRBJ1-6; D gene unclear. The length of the CDR3 is 16 residues. The V and J ends lost 0 bases and 5 bases respectively, with 11 bases between them. Germline CDR1 WSHSY, CDR2 SAAADI. CDR3 nucleotide sequence: TGCGCCAGCAGTGAGTCGGGCCGAAGTGATAATTCACCCCTCCACTTT. This codes for CASSESGRSDNSPLHF.

The count of this clone is one. One end of the junction does not line up with germline, which may come from a read error. The chain uses TRBV7-7 and TRBJ2-5; 12 bases align to TRBD1. The CDR3 sequence is 15 residues long. Per the germline V gene, CDR1 is SSHAT and CDR2 is FNYEAQ (reference sequence). The CDR3 region is CASSSGQGAQETQYF. For the CDR3, the DNA is TGTGCTAGCAGCTCGGGACAGGGGGCCCAAGAGACCCAGTACTTC.

CDR3 in DNA: TGTGCCAGCAGCTCGACTGACAGGGGTGGCTACACCTTC. The encoded protein is CASSSTDRGGYTF. The chain is built from TRBV7-9 and TRBJ1-2; TRBD1 aligns across 8 bases. This CDR3 is 13 amino acids long. Germline CDR1 SEHNR, CDR2 FQNEAQ (reference sequence). Trimming removed 4 bases from V and 7 bases from J; junction bases left unmatched: 5.